Listed here are 4 T cell receptor beta chains from one sample, sequenced in a study of shared clonotypes between healthy human individuals. Here immunoSEQ multiplex PCR was the method, and the copy in TCRdb shows in-frame clones only, minus some. The table shows about 600,000 clones, with around 97% occurring only once. Sequencing input: naive CD4+ T cells sorted from blood. Noted subset: CD45RA+ positively selected. The receptors were sampled from a woman aged 25 to 39 in good health.

V and J are TRBV19 and TRBJ2-1; the match to TRBD1 covers 7 bases. The CDR3 sequence is 15 residues long. Germline CDR1 and CDR2: LNHDA and SQIVND (reference sequence). The J segment lost 8 bases and the V segment lost 7 bases, leaving 14 bases of the junction unmatched. The DNA for the CDR3 is TGTGCCAGTACCCCAAGGGGGCCCCGTGGGGATGAGCAGTTCTTC. Translation gives CASTPRGPRGDEQFF.

CDR3 in amino acids: CASSSPGHTYYEQYF. CDR3 DNA: TGTGCCAGCAGTTCTCCGGGACACACCTACTACGAGCAGTACTTC. The chain joins TRBV6-5 to TRBJ2-7, with TRBD1 as a possible D gene (6 bases). V lost 4 bases and J lost 3, with 16 bases in between. Germline V gene data show CDR1 as MNHEY and CDR2 as SVGAGI. The CDR3 length is 15 residues.

The rearrangement joins TRBV4-2 to TRBJ1-3; D ambiguous. Germline values: CDR1 LGHNA, CDR2 YNFKEQ. The V end was cut by 4 bases, the J end by 4 bases, with 17 bases between. This CDR3 has 16 residues. Here the CDR3 reads CASSPYWEGAGNTIYF. The CDR3 nucleotides are TGTGCCAGCAGCCCGTACTGGGAGGGTGCAGGAAACACCATATATTTT.

The rearrangement links TRBV4-1 to TRBJ2-1, with 15 nucleotides matching TRBD2. This CDR3 is built from 16 residues. Germline CDR1 MGHRA, CDR2 YSYEKL. Trimming cost V 3 bases and J 8 bases; bases outside gene matches: 5. The CDR3 is CASSHLGLAGGDEQFF. CDR3 sequence (DNA): TGCGCCAGCAGCCACCTCGGACTAGCGGGAGGGGATGAGCAGTTCTTC.